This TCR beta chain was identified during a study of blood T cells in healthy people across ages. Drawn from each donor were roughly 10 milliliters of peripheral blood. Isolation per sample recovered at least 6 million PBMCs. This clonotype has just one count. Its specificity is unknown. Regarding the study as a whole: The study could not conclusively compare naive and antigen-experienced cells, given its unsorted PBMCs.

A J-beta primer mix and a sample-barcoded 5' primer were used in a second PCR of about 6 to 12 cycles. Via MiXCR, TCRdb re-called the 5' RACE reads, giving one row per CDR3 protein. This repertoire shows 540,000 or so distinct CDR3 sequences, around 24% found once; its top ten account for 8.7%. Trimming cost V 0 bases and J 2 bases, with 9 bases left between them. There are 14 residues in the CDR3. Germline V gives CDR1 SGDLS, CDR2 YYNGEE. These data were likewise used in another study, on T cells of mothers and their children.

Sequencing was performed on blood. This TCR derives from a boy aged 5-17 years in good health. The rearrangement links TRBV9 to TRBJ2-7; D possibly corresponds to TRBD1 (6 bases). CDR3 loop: CASSVGPGAYEQYF. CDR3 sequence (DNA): TGTGCCAGCAGCGTAGGTCCAGGGGCCTACGAGCAGTACTTC. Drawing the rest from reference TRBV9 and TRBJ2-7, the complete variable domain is DSGVTQTPKHLITATGQRVTLRCSPRSGDLSVYWYQQSLDQGLQFLIQYYNGEERAKGNILERFSAQQFPDLHSELNLSSLELGDSALYFCASSVGPGAYEQYFGPGTRLTVT.